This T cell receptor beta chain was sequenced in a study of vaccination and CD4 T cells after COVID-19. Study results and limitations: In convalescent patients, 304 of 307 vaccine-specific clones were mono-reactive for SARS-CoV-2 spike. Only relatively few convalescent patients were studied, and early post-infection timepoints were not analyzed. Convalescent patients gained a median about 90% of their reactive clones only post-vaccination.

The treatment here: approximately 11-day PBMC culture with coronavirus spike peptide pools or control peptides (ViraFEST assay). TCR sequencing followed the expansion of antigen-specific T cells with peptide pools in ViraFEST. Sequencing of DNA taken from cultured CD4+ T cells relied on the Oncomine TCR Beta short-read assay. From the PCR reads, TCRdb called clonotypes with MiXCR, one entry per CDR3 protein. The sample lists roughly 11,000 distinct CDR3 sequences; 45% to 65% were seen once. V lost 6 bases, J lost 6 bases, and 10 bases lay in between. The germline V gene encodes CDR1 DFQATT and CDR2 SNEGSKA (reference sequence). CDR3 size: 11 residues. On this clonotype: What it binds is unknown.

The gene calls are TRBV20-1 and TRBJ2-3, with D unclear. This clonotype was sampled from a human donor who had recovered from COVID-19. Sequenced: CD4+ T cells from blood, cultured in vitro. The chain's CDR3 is CSALTSDTQYF. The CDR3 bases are TGCAGTGCCCTTACTTCTGATACGCAGTATTTT.